This entry describes one T cell receptor beta chain. No antigen is known for it. Healthy Caucasians supplied all donations. These data come from a study of identical twins. TCRdb re-analysed the 5' RACE reads in MiXCR, keeping a single row per CDR3 protein. The sample holds 1.5 million to 2 million distinct CDR3 sequences, less than 35% seen once. V gave up 5 bases and J gave up 3 bases, with 15 bases separating them. Germline V gives CDR1 SGHAT, CDR2 FQNNGV. The CDR3 consists of 15 residues. Study-wide findings and caveats: Excess sharing between twins was weaker in beta out-of-frame sequences. For zero-insertion analyses, partial confounding could come from invariant MAIT and iNKT cells.

The sequencing input was cord blood. The chain is built from TRBV11-2 and TRBJ2-3, with D perhaps matching TRBD1 or TRBD2 (5 bases each). The sequence came from a newborn girl in good health. The CDR3 DNA follows: TGTGCCAGCAGCCGGGACCTTCAGATTACAGATACGCAGTATTTT. The encoded protein is CASSRDLQITDTQYF.